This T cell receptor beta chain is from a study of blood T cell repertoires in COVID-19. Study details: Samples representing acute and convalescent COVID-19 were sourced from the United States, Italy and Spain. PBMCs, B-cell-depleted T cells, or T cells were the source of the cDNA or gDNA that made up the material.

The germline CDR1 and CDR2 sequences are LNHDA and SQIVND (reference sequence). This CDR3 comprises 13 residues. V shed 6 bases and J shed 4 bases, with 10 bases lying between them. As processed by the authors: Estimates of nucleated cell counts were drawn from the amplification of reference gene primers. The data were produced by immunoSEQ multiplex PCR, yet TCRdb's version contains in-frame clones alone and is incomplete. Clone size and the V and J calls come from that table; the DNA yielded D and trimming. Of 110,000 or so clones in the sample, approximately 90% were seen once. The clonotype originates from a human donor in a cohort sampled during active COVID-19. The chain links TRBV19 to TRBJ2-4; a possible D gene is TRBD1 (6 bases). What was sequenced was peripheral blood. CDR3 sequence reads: CASRDDRKNIQYF. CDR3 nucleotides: TGTGCCAGTAGAGACGACAGGAAAAACATTCAGTACTTC.